This passage covers 27 T cell receptor beta chains from one sample sequenced in a study of T cells after somatic rescue of genetic block (TCRdb year 2020). Libraries were prepared through the immunoSEQ multiplex PCR assay. TCRdb stores this immuneACCESS table with in-frame sequences only. Part of the clones is absent; in the studies checked, under half of the shortfall reflects unresolved V genes, and no reason is known for the rest. The sample table shows around 57,000 clones, and about 96% are seen once. The ten largest account for approximately 0.07% of the sample. Sequenced: peripheral blood mononuclear cells (PBMCs). The receptors originated from a child less than two years old.

This chain uses TRBV6-1 with TRBJ1-1, with no clear D. The CDR3 has 13 residues. Germline CDR1 and CDR2: MNHNS and SASEGT. V was shortened by 3 bases and J by 1 base, with 6 bases between the two germline ends. The CDR3 DNA reads TGTGCCAGCAGTGAGGTCAAGAACACTGAAGCTTTCTTT. Translation gives CASSEVKNTEAFF.

This clone turned up a few times. The chain carries TRBV6-5 and TRBJ2-7, with D hard to call. Germline CDR1 reads MNHEY; CDR2 reads SVGAGI. The V end lost 5 bases, the J end lost 3 bases, and 8 bases lay between the germline ends. The CDR3 runs 12 residues. This CDR3 reads CASSMRNYEQYF. The CDR3 region has the DNA TGTGCCAGCAGTATGAGGAACTACGAGCAGTACTTC.

This chain links TRBV19 with TRBJ2-1; D unresolved. CDR1 and CDR2 (germline): LNHDA, SQIVND (reference sequence). V shed 1 base and J shed 0 bases, with 7 bases lying between them. The CDR3 totals 15 residues. CDR3 amino acids: CASSIASNSYNEQFF. The CDR3, as DNA: TGTGCCAGTAGTATAGCTAGTAACTCCTACAATGAGCAGTTCTTC.

This chain connects TRBV4-2 to TRBJ2-3; TRBD1 aligns across 7 bases. The V gene's germline CDR1 is LGHNA and CDR2 YNFKEQ. J gave up 3 bases and V 6 bases, and 0 bases lay outside the gene matches. The CDR3 consists of 12 residues. The CDR3 nucleotides read TGTGCCAGCAGGACAGGGACAGATACGCAGTATTTT. Its protein product is CASRTGTDTQYF.

The chain couples TRBV2 to TRBJ1-3, with D uncertain. CDR3 size: 15 residues. The germline V gene has CDR1 SNHLY and CDR2 FYNNEI. V gave up 4 bases and J gave up 0 bases, with 10 bases separating them. CDR3 nucleotides: TGTGCCAGCAGTGTATCCCTTAGCTCTGGAAACACCATATATTTT. Amino acids: CASSVSLSSGNTIYF.

The chain is built from TRBV19 and TRBJ2-7; a possible D gene is TRBD1 (7 bases). V was trimmed by 1 base and J by 5 bases, leaving 15 bases between them. This CDR3 comprises 15 residues. Germline values: CDR1 LNHDA, CDR2 SQIVND (reference sequence). This CDR3 reads CASSIGSGGGHEQYF. In DNA, the CDR3 is TGTGCCAGTAGTATAGGTAGCGGAGGGGGCCACGAGCAGTACTTC.

In this sample, this clone turned up a few times. The chain has TRBV29-1 and TRBJ2-7, with D perhaps assigned TRBD1 or TRBD2 (5 bases each). Trimming removed 8 bases from V and 2 bases from J, with 16 bases in between. From germline, CDR1 is SQVTM and CDR2 ANQGSEA. This CDR3 is built from 13 residues. The CDR3 sequence is CSPVPGPTYEQYF. The CDR3 region has the DNA TGCAGCCCCGTGCCGGGGCCTACCTACGAGCAGTACTTC.

The chain is built from TRBV28 and TRBJ2-3; 7 positions match TRBD2. V shed 2 bases, J shed 6 bases, and the junction held 5 bases outside the gene matches. There are 14 residues in the CDR3. Germline CDR1 reads MDHEN; CDR2 reads SYDVKM. The CDR3 sequence: CASSLVLGGDTQYF. For the CDR3, the DNA is TGTGCCAGCAGTTTAGTGTTGGGAGGGGATACGCAGTATTTT.

This rearrangement joins TRBV19 to TRBJ2-6; D gene unclear. Germline assignment: CDR1 LNHDA and CDR2 SQIVND (reference sequence). This CDR3 is 14 amino acids long. The V end lost 5 bases, the J end lost 0 bases, and 5 bases lay between the germline ends. CDR3 region: CASSDNSGANVLTF. Here the CDR3 DNA reads TGTGCCAGTAGTGACAACTCTGGGGCCAACGTCCTGACTTTC.

CDR3 amino acids: CATSGEIEQFF. CDR3 nucleotides: TGTGCCACCAGCGGGGAGATTGAGCAGTTCTTC. The genes are TRBV15 and TRBJ2-1, with D perhaps matching TRBD2 (5 bases). The CDR3 totals 11 residues. Trimming cost V 5 bases and J 9 bases, with 8 bases left between them. Germline V gene data show CDR1 as LNHNV and CDR2 as YYDKDF (reference sequence).

This rearrangement joins TRBV10-3 to TRBJ2-1; 7 bases line up with TRBD2. V was pared by 4 bases and J by 0 bases, with 0 bases of the junction left unmatched. The CDR3 has 14 residues. CDR1 and CDR2 from the germline V gene are ENHRY and SYGVKD. CDR3: CAISGGSSYNEQFF. The DNA for the CDR3 is TGTGCCATCAGTGGCGGGAGCTCCTACAATGAGCAGTTCTTC.

The chain couples TRBV9 to TRBJ2-6, with D possibly being TRBD1 or TRBD2 (7 bases each). The germline gives CDR1 SGDLS, CDR2 YYNGEE. Deletions cut 6 bases from V and 2 bases from J, with 12 bases between. The CDR3 is made up of 15 amino acids. CDR3 region: CASTRGGAGANVLTF. CDR3 nucleotide sequence: TGTGCCAGCACCAGGGGGGGTGCTGGGGCCAACGTCCTGACTTTC.

The genes are TRBV7-2 and TRBJ2-7, with D hard to call. V lost 0 bases and J lost 3, with 6 bases in between. The CDR3 is made up of 13 amino acids. Germline CDR1 reads SGHTA; CDR2 reads FQGNSA. The CDR3 DNA follows: TGTGCCAGCAGCTTAGCGCGACACTACGAGCAGTACTTC. It translates to CASSLARHYEQYF.

V gene TRBV10-1 combines with J gene TRBJ1-4; possibly TRBD1 for D (6 bases). Germline lookup yields CDR1 WNHNN and CDR2 SYGVQD (reference sequence). V lost 1 base to trimming and J lost 2 bases, with 17 bases between them. The CDR3 runs 18 residues. The CDR3 sequence is CASSELNRVYSTNEKLFF. The DNA for the CDR3 is TGCGCCAGCAGTGAGTTAAACAGGGTATATTCGACTAATGAAAAACTGTTTTTT.

This chain uses TRBV25-1 with TRBJ2-5, with D unresolved. V was cut by 4 bases and J by 5 bases, with 23 bases left in between. This CDR3 region has 17 residues. Germline CDR1 MGHDK, CDR2 SYGVNS. The CDR3 reads CASSGVWAIGDEETQYF. CDR3 in DNA: TGTGCCAGCAGTGGAGTGTGGGCTATTGGTGATGAGGAGACCCAGTACTTC. The variable domain in full, with the rest retrieved from reference TRBV25-1 and TRBJ2-5, is EADIYQTPRYLVIGTGKKITLECSQTMGHDKMYWYQQDPGMELHLIHYSYGVNSTEKGDLSSESTVSRIRTEHFPLTLESARPSHTSQYLCASSGVWAIGDEETQYFGPGTRLLVL.

The chain uses TRBV21-1 and TRBJ1-2; whether TRBD1, the table's D call, matches the DNA was not checked. TRBV21-1 is listed as a pseudogene. CDR3 size: 16 residues. The CDR3 spells CASRPLGQGFRYGYTF. CDR3 nucleotides: TGTGCCAGCAGGCCCCTGGGACAGGGATTCCGCTATGGCTACACCTTC.

This sequence joins TRBV28 and TRBJ2-7; D possibly corresponds to TRBD1 (5 bases). From germline, CDR1 is MDHEN and CDR2 SYDVKM. V was trimmed by 3 bases and J by 2 bases, leaving 17 bases between them. The CDR3 covers 16 residues. CDR3 protein: CASSLVPGQGTYEQYF. DNA of the CDR3: TGTGCCAGCAGTTTGGTTCCAGGGCAGGGCACCTACGAGCAGTACTTC.

The chain has TRBV4-1 and TRBJ2-2; D is unclear. The CDR3 loop spans 14 amino acids. Germline CDR1 and CDR2: MGHRA and YSYEKL. V lost 0 bases, J lost 5 bases, and 7 bases lay in between. The CDR3 region is CASSQDSMTGELFF. CDR3 DNA: TGCGCCAGCAGCCAAGATAGCATGACCGGGGAGCTGTTTTTT.

This clone was recorded only once. The chain joins TRBV11-2 to TRBJ1-1; D is uncertain. CDR3 length: 14 amino acids. V lost 7 bases to trimming and J lost 3 bases, with 15 bases between them. Germline CDR1 SGHAT, CDR2 FQNNGV. Here the CDR3 DNA reads TGTGCCAGCATACGGGGAGGAATGGACACTGAAGCTTTCTTT. Protein sequence: CASIRGGMDTEAFF.

The chain recombines TRBV19 with TRBJ1-5; unclear D gene. Trimming took 7 bases from V and 6 from J, leaving 16 bases between them. This CDR3 comprises 14 residues. Germline assignment: CDR1 LNHDA and CDR2 SQIVND (reference sequence). The CDR3 spells CASKNSPLGQPQHF. The CDR3 region has the DNA TGTGCCAGTAAAAACAGCCCCCTGGGTCAGCCCCAGCATTTT.

V is TRBV10-3 and J is TRBJ2-3; TRBD2 is a possible D gene (6 bases). The CDR3 consists of 14 residues. The germline V gene has CDR1 ENHRY and CDR2 SYGVKD. V lost 4 bases to trimming and J lost 5 bases, with 13 bases between them. Here the CDR3 DNA reads TGTGCCATCAGTGCCAGCGGGTATGGAGATACGCAGTATTTT. Translated: CAISASGYGDTQYF.

The sample holds one count of this clone. This chain links TRBV19 with TRBJ2-1; TRBD1 might be the D (5 bases). Germline V gene sequence: CDR1 LNHDA, CDR2 SQIVND (reference sequence). This CDR3 has 13 residues. V lost 3 bases to trimming and J lost 7 bases, with 10 bases between them. The DNA of the CDR3 is TGTGCCAGTAGTATGGCAGGGTGGAATGAGCAGTTCTTC. This translates into CASSMAGWNEQFF.

The chain uses TRBV10-2 and TRBJ1-3; 9 bases align to TRBD1. V lost 1 base, J lost 2 bases, and 6 bases stayed unmatched. The CDR3 extends over 17 amino acids. The germline CDR1 and CDR2 sequences are WSHSY and SAAADI. The CDR3 here is CASSEWDRVSTGNTIYF. CDR3 in DNA: TGCGCCAGCAGTGAGTGGGACAGGGTATCAACTGGAAACACCATATATTTT.

The chain carries TRBV5-1 and TRBJ1-2; D unclear. The CDR3 length is 14 residues. Deletions cut 0 bases from V and 4 bases from J, with 10 bases between. Germline CDR1 reads SGHRS; CDR2 reads YFSETQ. The CDR3 DNA follows: TGCGCCAGCAGCTTGGGGCAGGCCCTCTATGGCTACACCTTC. It is translated as CASSLGQALYGYTF.

This rearrangement joins TRBV28 to TRBJ2-3, with a possible D match to TRBD2 (6 bases). This CDR3 is 15 amino acids long. Germline values: CDR1 MDHEN, CDR2 SYDVKM. Trimming shortened V by 3 bases and J by 1 base, and 11 bases separated the two germline ends. In DNA, the CDR3 is TGTGCCAGCAGTTTGGTTGCTAGCGGCACAGATACGCAGTATTTT. Translated: CASSLVASGTDTQYF.

With respect to this clone: Within the sample, other DNA sequences also encode this same CDR3. The chain uses TRBV7-7 and TRBJ2-5, with 7 positions matching TRBD2. Germline-derived CDR1 and CDR2 are SSHAT and FNYEAQ (reference sequence). Germline trimming cut 3 bases from V and 4 bases from J; bases unmatched to any gene: 2. The CDR3 covers 13 residues. The CDR3 DNA sequence: TGTGCCAGCAGCTTTAGCGGGCGAGAGACCCAGTACTTC. Amino acids: CASSFSGRETQYF.

The rearrangement uses TRBV7-2 and TRBJ2-3; 10 bases match TRBD2. This CDR3 has 15 residues. Germline CDR1 is SGHTA and CDR2 is FQGNSA. V trimming: 5 bases; J trimming: 5 bases; junction bases outside the gene matches: 7. CDR3: CASSAGTSAGDTQYF. As DNA, the CDR3 is TGTGCCAGCAGCGCCGGGACTAGCGCCGGAGATACGCAGTATTTT.